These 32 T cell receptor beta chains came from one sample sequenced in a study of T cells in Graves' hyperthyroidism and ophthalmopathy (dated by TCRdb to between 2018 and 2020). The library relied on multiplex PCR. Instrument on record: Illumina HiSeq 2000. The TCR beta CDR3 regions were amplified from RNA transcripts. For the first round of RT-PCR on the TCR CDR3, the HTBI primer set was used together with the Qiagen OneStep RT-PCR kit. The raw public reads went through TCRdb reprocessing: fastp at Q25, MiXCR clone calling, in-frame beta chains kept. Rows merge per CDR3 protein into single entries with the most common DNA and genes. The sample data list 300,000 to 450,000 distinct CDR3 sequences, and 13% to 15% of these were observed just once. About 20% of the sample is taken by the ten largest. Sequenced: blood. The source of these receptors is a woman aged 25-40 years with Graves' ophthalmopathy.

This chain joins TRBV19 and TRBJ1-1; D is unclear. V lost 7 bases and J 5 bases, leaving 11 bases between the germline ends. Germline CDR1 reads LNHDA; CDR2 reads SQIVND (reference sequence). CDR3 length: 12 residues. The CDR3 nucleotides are TGTGCCAGTATTAGTGGTTCGACTGAAGCTTTCTTT. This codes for CASISGSTEAFF.

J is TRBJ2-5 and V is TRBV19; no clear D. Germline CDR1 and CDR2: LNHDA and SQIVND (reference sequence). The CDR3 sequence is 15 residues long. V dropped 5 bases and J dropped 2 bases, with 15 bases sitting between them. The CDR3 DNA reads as TGTGCCAGTAGTGAGACCCCGACCAGACAAGAGACCCAGTACTTC. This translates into CASSETPTRQETQYF.

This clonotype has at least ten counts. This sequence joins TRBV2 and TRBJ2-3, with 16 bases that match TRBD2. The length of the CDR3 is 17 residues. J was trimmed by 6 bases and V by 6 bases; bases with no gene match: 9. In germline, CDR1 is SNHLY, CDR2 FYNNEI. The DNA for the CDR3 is TGTGCCAGCAGGCCCGGGACTAGCGGGGGGGCCAGGGATACGCAGTATTTT. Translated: CASRPGTSGGARDTQYF.

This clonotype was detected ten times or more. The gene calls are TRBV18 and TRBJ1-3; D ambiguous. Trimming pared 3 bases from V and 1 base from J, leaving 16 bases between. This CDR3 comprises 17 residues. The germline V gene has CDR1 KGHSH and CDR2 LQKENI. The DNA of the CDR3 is TGTGCCAGCTCACCTTTGCCGCTCACACCGTCTGGAAACACCATATATTTT. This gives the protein CASSPLPLTPSGNTIYF.

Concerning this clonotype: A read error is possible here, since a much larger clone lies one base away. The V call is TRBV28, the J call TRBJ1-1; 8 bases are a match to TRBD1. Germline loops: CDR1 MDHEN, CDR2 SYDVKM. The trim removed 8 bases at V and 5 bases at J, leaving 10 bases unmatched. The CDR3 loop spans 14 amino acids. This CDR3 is CASCETGVYTEAFF. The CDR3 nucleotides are TGTGCCAGCTGTGAGACAGGGGTTTATACTGAAGCTTTCTTT.

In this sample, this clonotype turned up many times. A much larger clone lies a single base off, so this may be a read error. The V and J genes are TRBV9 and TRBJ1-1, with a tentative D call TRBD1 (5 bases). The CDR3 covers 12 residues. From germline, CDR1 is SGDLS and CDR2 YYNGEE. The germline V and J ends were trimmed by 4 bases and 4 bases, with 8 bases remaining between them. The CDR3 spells CASSSGSTEAFF. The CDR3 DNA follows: TGTGCCAGCAGCTCAGGGAGCACTGAAGCTTTCTTT.

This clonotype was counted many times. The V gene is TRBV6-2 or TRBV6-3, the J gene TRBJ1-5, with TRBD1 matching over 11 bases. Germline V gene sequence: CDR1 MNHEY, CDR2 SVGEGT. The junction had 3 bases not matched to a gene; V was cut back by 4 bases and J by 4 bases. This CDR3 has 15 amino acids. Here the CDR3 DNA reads TGTGCCAGCAGTTGGGGACAGGGGGTAAATCAGCCCCAGCATTTT. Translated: CASSWGQGVNQPQHF.

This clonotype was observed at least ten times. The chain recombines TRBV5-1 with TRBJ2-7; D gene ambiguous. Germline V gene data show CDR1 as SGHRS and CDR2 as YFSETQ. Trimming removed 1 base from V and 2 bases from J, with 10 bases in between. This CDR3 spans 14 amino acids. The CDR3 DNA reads TGCGCCAGCAGCTTGTCGTACCCTCCCTACGAGCAGTACTTC. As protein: CASSLSYPPYEQYF.

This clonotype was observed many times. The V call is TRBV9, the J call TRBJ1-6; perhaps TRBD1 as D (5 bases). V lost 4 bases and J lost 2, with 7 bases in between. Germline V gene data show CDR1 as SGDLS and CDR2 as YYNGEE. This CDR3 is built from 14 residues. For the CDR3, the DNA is TGTGCCAGCAGCATGACAGCCTATAATTCACCCCTCCACTTT. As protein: CASSMTAYNSPLHF.

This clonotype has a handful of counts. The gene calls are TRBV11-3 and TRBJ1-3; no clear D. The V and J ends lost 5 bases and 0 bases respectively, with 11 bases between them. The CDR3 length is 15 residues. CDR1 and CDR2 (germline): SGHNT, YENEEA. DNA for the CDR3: TGTGCCAGCAGCCCCCAAGGGAGCTCTGGAAACACCATATATTTT. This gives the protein CASSPQGSSGNTIYF.

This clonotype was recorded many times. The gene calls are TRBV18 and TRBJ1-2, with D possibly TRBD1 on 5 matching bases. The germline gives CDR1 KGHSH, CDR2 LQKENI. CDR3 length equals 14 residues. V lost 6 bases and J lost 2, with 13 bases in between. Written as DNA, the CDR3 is TGTGCCAGCTCGCTCTCCGGGGCCAACTATGGCTACACCTTC. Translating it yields CASSLSGANYGYTF.

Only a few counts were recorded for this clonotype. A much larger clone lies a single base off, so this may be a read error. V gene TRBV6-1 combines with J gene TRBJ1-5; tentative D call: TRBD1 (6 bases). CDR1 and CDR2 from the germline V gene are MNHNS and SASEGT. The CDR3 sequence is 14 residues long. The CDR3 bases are TGTGCCAGCAGTGAATGGGGGCGCAATCGGCCCCAGCATTTT. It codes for CASSEWGRNRPQHF.

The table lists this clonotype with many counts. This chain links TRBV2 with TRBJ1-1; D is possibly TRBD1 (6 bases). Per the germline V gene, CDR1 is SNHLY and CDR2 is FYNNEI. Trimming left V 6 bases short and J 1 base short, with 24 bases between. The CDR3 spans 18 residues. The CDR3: CASSRRNPGGTKNTEAFF. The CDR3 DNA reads TGTGCCAGCAGCAGAAGGAACCCGGGAGGGACAAAGAACACTGAAGCTTTCTTT.

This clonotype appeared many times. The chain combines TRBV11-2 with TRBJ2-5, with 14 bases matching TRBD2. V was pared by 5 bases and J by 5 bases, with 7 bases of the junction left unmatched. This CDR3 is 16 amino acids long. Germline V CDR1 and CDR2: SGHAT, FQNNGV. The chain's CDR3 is CASSPRLAGGRETQYF. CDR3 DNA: TGTGCCAGCAGCCCACGACTAGCGGGGGGGCGGGAGACCCAGTACTTC.

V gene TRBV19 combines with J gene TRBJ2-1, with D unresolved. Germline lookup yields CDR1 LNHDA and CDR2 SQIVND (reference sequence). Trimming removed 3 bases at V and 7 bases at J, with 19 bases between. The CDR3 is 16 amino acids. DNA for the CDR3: TGTGCCAGTAGTATCCTCCCCCTCGGATCCCTTAATGAGCAGTTCTTC. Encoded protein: CASSILPLGSLNEQFF.

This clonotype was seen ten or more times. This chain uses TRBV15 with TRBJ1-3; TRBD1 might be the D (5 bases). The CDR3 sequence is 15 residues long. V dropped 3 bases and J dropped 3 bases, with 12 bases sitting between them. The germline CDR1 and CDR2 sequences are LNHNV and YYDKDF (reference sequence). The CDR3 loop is CATSSRVRDGNTIYF. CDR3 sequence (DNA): TGTGCCACCAGCAGCAGGGTCAGGGATGGAAACACCATATATTTT.

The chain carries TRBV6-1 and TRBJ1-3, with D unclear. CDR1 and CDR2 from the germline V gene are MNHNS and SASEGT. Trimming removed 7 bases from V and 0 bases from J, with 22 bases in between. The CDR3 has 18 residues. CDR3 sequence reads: CASKSTSSATSSGNTIYF. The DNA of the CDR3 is TGTGCCAGCAAATCAACCTCATCGGCAACAAGCTCTGGAAACACCATATATTTT.

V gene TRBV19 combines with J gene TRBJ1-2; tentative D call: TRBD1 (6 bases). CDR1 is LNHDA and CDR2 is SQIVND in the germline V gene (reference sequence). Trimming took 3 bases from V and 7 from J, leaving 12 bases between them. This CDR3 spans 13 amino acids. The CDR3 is CASSMAGAGGYTF. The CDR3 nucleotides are TGTGCCAGTAGTATGGCAGGGGCCGGTGGCTACACCTTC.

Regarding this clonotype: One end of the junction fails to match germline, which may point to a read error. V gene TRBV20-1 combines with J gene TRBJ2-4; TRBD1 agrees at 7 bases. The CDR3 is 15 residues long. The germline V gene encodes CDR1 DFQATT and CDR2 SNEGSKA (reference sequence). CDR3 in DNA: TGCAGTGCGCAGCCGGGACAGTTAGCCAAAAACATTCGGTACTTC. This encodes CSAQPGQLAKNIRYF.

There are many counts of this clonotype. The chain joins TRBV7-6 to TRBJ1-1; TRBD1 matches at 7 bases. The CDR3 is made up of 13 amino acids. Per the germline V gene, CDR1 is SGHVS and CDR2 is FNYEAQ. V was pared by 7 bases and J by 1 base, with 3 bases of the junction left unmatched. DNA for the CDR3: TGTGCCAGCACCCAGGGGGAGAACACTGAAGCTTTCTTT. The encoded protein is CASTQGENTEAFF. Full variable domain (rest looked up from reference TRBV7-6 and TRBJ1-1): GAGVSQSPRYKVTKRGQDVALRCDPISGHVSLYWYRQALGQGPEFLTYFNYEAQQDKSGLPNDRFSAERPEGSISTLTIQRTEQRDSAMYRCASTQGENTEAFFGQGTRLTVV.

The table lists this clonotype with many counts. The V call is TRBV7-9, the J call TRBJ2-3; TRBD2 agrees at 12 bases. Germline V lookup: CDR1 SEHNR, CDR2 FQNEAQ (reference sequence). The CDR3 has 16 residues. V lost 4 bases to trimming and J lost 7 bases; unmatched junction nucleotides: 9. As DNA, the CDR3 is TGTGCCAGCAGCTGGACTAGCGGGGAGACGGAGAATACGCAGTATTTT. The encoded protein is CASSWTSGETENTQYF.

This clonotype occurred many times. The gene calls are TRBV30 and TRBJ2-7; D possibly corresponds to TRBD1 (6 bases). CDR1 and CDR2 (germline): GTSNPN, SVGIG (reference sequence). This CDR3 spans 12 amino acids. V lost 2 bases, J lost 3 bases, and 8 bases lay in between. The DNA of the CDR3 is TGTGCCTGGAGTACAGGGATCTACGAGCAGTACTTC. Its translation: CAWSTGIYEQYF.

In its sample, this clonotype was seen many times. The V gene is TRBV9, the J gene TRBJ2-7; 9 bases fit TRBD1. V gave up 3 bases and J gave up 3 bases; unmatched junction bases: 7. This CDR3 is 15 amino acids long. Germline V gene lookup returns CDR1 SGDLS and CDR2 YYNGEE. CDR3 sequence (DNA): TGTGCCAGCAGCGCCTCCGGGACAGGGAACTACGAGCAGTACTTC. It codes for CASSASGTGNYEQYF.

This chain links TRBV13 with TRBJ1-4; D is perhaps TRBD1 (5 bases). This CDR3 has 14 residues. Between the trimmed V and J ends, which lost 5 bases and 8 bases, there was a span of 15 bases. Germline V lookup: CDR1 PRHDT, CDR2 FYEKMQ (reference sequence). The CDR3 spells CASSAANGAEKLFF. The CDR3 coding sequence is TGTGCCAGCAGCGCGGCAAATGGGGCGGAAAAACTGTTTTTT.

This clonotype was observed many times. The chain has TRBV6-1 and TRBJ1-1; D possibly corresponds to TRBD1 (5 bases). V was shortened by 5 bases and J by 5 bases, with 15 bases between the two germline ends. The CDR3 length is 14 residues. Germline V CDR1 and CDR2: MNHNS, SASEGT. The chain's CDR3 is CASSPNGGITEAFF. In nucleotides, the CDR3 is TGTGCCAGCAGTCCCAACGGGGGAATAACTGAAGCTTTCTTT.

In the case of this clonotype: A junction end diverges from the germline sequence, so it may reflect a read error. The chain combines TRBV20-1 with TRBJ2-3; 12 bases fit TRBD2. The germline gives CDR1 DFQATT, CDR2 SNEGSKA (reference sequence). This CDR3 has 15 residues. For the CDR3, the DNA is TGCAGTGCTAAGAAACTAGCGGGGGGTTCGGATACGCAGTGTTTT. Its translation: CSAKKLAGGSDTQCF.

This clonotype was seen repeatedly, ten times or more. The CDR3 nucleotides are TGTGCCAGCAGCCAAACAGGCGCAACTAATGAAAAACTGTTTTTT. Protein product: CASSQTGATNEKLFF. The chain links TRBV3-1 to TRBJ1-4; possibly TRBD1 for D (5 bases). V was shortened by 2 bases and J by 0 bases, with 7 bases between the two germline ends. The CDR3 loop spans 15 amino acids. Germline loops: CDR1 LGHDT, CDR2 YNNKEL (reference sequence).

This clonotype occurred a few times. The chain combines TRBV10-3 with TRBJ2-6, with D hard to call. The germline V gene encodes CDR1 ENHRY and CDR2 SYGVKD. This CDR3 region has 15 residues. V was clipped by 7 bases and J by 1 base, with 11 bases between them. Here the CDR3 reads CAITVGPSGANVLTF. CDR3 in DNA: TGTGCCATCACGGTGGGCCCGTCTGGGGCCAACGTCCTGACTTTC.

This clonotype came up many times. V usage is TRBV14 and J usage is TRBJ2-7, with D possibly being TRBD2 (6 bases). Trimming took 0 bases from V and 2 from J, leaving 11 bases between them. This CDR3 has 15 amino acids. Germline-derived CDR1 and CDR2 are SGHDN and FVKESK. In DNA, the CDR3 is TGTGCCAGCAGCCAAGATCCGGGCGGGACCTACGAGCAGTACTTC. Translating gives CASSQDPGGTYEQYF.

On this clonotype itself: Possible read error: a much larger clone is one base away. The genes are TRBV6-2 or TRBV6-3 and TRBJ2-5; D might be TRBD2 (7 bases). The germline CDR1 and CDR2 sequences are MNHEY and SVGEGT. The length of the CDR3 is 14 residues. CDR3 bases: TGTGCCGGCAGGGGTGGGGGGGACTTAGAGACCCAGTACTTC. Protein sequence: CAGRGGGDLETQYF.

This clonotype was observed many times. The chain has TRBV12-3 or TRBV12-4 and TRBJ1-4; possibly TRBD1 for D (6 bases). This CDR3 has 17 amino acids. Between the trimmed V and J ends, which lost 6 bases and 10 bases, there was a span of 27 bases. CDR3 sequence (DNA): TGTGCCAGCAGCCGACGGTATCAAGGACAGTCGACGGGAAAACTGTTTTTT. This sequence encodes CASSRRYQGQSTGKLFF.

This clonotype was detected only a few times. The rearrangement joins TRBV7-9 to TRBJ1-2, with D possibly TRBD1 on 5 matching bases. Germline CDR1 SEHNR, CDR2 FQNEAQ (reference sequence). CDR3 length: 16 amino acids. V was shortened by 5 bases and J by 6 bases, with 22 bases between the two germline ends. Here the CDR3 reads CASSPTWDLGSHGYTF. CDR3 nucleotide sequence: TGTGCCAGCAGCCCGACGTGGGACCTCGGATCCCATGGCTACACCTTC.